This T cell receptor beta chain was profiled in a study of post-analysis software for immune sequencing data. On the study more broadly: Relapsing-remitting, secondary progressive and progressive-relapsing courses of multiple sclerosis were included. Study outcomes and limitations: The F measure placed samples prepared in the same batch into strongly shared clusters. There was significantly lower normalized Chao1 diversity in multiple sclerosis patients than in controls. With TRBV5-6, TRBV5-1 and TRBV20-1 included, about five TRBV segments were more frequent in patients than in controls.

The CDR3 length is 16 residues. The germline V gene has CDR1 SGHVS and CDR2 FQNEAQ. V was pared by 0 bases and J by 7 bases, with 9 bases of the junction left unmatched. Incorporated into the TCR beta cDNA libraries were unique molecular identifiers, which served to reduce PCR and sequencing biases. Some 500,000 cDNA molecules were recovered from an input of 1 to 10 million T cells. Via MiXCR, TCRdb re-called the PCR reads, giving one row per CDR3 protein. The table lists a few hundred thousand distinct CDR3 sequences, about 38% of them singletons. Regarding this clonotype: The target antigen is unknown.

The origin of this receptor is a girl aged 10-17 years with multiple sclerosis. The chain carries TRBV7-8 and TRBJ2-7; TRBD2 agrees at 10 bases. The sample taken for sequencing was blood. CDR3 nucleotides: TGTGCCAGCAGCTTAGCGCGGGGACTAGCGCCGTCTGAGCAGTACTTC. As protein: CASSLARGLAPSEQYF.